A single sample is the source of the 23 T cell receptor beta chains below, sequenced in a study of cytomegalovirus exposure and HLA in healthy donors (dated 2017 in TCRdb). The library was made by the immunoSEQ multiplex PCR assay. The multiplex PCR relied on a mix of 60 forward primers for TCR Vbeta segments and 13 reverse primers for TCR Jbeta segments. Sourced from immuneACCESS, this table was stored by TCRdb with only in-frame sequences that have V and J called. A share of the clones is absent; for the studies checked, an unresolved V gene accounts for under half, and the remainder has no known explanation. Here the sample has about 140,000 clones; 80% occur a single time. Over 4% of the sample goes to the ten largest clones. Sequences were obtained from PBMCs. The receptors stem from a man under 40 in good health.

This rearrangement joins TRBV5-1 to TRBJ2-5; tentatively, D is TRBD2 (6 bases). Trimming took 7 bases from V and 2 from J, leaving 6 bases between them. The germline V gene has CDR1 SGHRS and CDR2 YFSETQ. CDR3 size: 11 residues. The CDR3 DNA sequence: TGCGCCAGCCGGGGGCAAGAGACCCAGTACTTC. This gives the protein CASRGQETQYF.

With regard to this clone: The junction differs from germline at one of its ends, possibly a read error. The J gene is TRBJ2-1, the V gene TRBV7-7, with 16 bases matching TRBD2. Germline values: CDR1 SSHAT, CDR2 FNYEAQ (reference sequence). CDR3 length equals 17 residues. The CDR3 DNA follows: TGTGCTAGCAGCCGAGGGACTAGCGGGAGGGAGGGGGGTGAGCAGTTCTTC. Translation: CASSRGTSGREGGEQFF.

The gene calls are TRBV9 and TRBJ1-1; possible D gene TRBD1, 6 bases. CDR1 SGDLS and CDR2 YYNGEE come from the germline V gene. The CDR3 runs 19 residues. Trimming removed 0 bases from V and 6 bases from J, with 27 bases in between. CDR3 in DNA: TGTGCCAGCAGCGTAGCTCCCGGGGGGACAAATCGAATAATCCCTGAAGCTTTCTTT. This sequence encodes CASSVAPGGTNRIIPEAFF.

The chain uses TRBV7-9 and TRBJ2-5, with a tentative D call TRBD1 (5 bases). TRBJ2-7 matches the DNA end more closely, so the J call is doubtful. The CDR3 sequence is 15 residues long. CDR1 is SEHNR and CDR2 is FQNEAQ in the germline V gene (reference sequence). Written as DNA, the CDR3 is TGTGCCAGCAGCTTAGGACAGATAATCTCCTACGAGCAGTACTTC. It yields the protein CASSLGQIISYEQYF.

V is TRBV7-9 and J is TRBJ1-2; D might be TRBD1 (5 bases). Trimming removed 11 bases at V and 8 bases at J, with 21 bases between. CDR3 length equals 13 residues. The germline V gene has CDR1 SEHNR and CDR2 FQNEAQ (reference sequence). CDR3 nucleotides: TGTGCCCATGGGCCGCCAGGGCACGGCGGCTACACCTTC. Translated, it gives CAHGPPGHGGYTF.

J is TRBJ2-2 and V is TRBV21-1; the D call in the table, TRBD2, was not verified against the DNA. TRBV21-1 is a known pseudogene. This CDR3 has 16 residues. The CDR3 sequence: CASSNGRGRDTGELFF. The CDR3 DNA reads TGTGCCAGCAGCAACGGGCGAGGGCGGGACACCGGGGAGCTGTTTTTT.

This chain joins TRBV6-5 and TRBJ2-1; D possibly corresponds to TRBD1 (6 bases). Germline lookup yields CDR1 MNHEY and CDR2 SVGAGI. The CDR3 has 15 residues. V shed 6 bases and J shed 8 bases, with 20 bases lying between them. The CDR3 sequence is CASSRVTGFFDEQFF. For the CDR3, the DNA is TGTGCCAGCAGCCGCGTTACAGGGTTTTTCGATGAGCAGTTCTTC.

The chain uses TRBV7-9 and TRBJ2-7, with 11 bases that match TRBD2. V lost 2 bases to trimming and J lost 2 bases; unmatched junction nucleotides: 8. The CDR3 consists of 17 residues. Germline lookup yields CDR1 SEHNR and CDR2 FQNEAQ (reference sequence). The CDR3 sequence: CASSLPTGLAVTYEQYF. Written as DNA, the CDR3 is TGTGCCAGCAGCTTACCCACGGGACTAGCGGTCACCTACGAGCAGTACTTC.

The V and J genes are TRBV7-9 and TRBJ2-1; TRBD2 aligns across 9 bases. The V segment lost 1 base and the J segment 2 bases; nucleotides outside the gene matches: 6. From germline, CDR1 is SEHNR and CDR2 FQNEAQ (reference sequence). The CDR3 loop spans 17 amino acids. CDR3 region: CASSLEASGAPYNEQFF. DNA of the CDR3: TGTGCCAGCAGCTTAGAGGCTAGCGGGGCCCCCTACAATGAGCAGTTCTTC. Using reference TRBV7-9 and TRBJ2-1 for the parts outside the CDR3, the full variable domain is DTGVSQNPRHKITKRGQNVTFRCDPISEHNRLYWYRQTLGQGPEFLTYFQNEAQLEKSRLLSDRFSAERPKGSFSTLEIQRTEQGDSAMYLCASSLEASGAPYNEQFFGPGTRLTVL.

This clone has a single count. This sequence joins TRBV7-6 and TRBJ2-5, with TRBD2 matching 8 bases. The J call may be incorrect, as the DNA end agrees better with TRBJ2-7. The CDR3 runs 15 residues. Germline CDR1 SGHVS, CDR2 FNYEAQ. Here the CDR3 reads CASSLESGSSYEQYF. The CDR3 bases are TGTGCCAGCAGCTTAGAAAGCGGGAGTAGCTACGAGCAGTACTTC.

This clone was seen more than once but under ten times. The genes are TRBV25-1 and TRBJ2-1; TRBD2 aligns across 7 bases. With V trimmed by 0 bases and J by 6 bases, 11 bases remained unmatched. The CDR3 spans 17 residues. The germline gives CDR1 MGHDK, CDR2 SYGVNS. Here the CDR3 DNA reads TGTGCCAGCAGTGAATACCCTGGGGGGGGAGGCCGCAATGAGCAGTTCTTC. As protein: CASSEYPGGGGRNEQFF.

This chain uses TRBV5-1 with TRBJ2-2; a weak D match, TRBD1 (8 bases). Germline CDR1 reads SGHRS; CDR2 reads YFSETQ. The CDR3 is 15 residues long. V was trimmed by 3 bases and J by 4 bases, leaving 13 bases between them. This CDR3 reads CASSSYRGGTGELFF. For the CDR3, the DNA is TGCGCCAGCAGCTCCTACAGGGGGGGCACCGGGGAGCTGTTTTTT.

The gene calls are TRBV19 and TRBJ2-7; possibly TRBD1 for D (5 bases). Trimming pared 6 bases from V and 0 bases from J, leaving 12 bases between. The CDR3 spans 14 residues. The germline gives CDR1 LNHDA, CDR2 SQIVND (reference sequence). CDR3 in amino acids: CASRGQPNSYEQYF. The DNA of the CDR3 is TGTGCCAGTAGGGGGCAGCCGAACTCCTACGAGCAGTACTTC.

The rearrangement links TRBV7-3 to TRBJ2-1; possibly TRBD1 for D (7 bases). The length of the CDR3 is 15 residues. CDR1 SGHTA and CDR2 FQGTGA come from the germline V gene. The ends were cut back, 4 bases at V and 0 bases at J, with 10 bases in the middle. Here the CDR3 reads CASSSGGSSYNEQFF. In DNA form, the CDR3 reads TGTGCCAGCAGCTCAGGGGGGAGCTCCTACAATGAGCAGTTCTTC.

This chain connects TRBV7-9 to TRBJ2-5, with D possibly TRBD2 on 6 matching bases. Looked up from germline, CDR1 is SEHNR and CDR2 is FQNEAQ (reference sequence). The CDR3 totals 14 residues. Trimming took 5 bases from V and 5 from J, leaving 15 bases between them. The chain's CDR3 is CASSTGASVETQYF. In DNA, the CDR3 is TGTGCCAGCAGCACTGGGGCTAGCGTGGAGACCCAGTACTTC.

V usage is TRBV6-1 and J usage is TRBJ2-5; 9 nucleotides agree with TRBD2. There are 15 residues in the CDR3. V lost 8 bases and J lost 2; bases outside the gene matches: 9. Germline CDR1 reads MNHNS; CDR2 reads SASEGT. CDR3 sequence (DNA): TGTGCCAGCTTATCGGGACTAGCAGGGCAAGAGACCCAGTACTTC. The encoded protein is CASLSGLAGQETQYF.

V is TRBV9 and J is TRBJ1-1; 8 bases line up with TRBD1. Germline trimming cut 0 bases from V and 9 bases from J; bases unmatched to any gene: 13. The germline gives CDR1 SGDLS, CDR2 YYNGEE. CDR3 length: 16 amino acids. CDR3 amino acids: CASSVAGGQAAEKAFF. CDR3 DNA sequence: TGTGCCAGCAGCGTAGCCGGGGGACAGGCGGCTGAAAAAGCTTTCTTT.

The chain employs TRBV5-1 and TRBJ2-5, with TRBD1 as a possible D gene (6 bases). CDR3 size: 13 residues. Germline V gives CDR1 SGHRS, CDR2 YFSETQ. V lost 4 bases to trimming and J lost 2 bases, with 9 bases between them. The DNA for the CDR3 is TGCGCCAGCAGCCGCGGACAGCAAGAGACCCAGTACTTC. Translated: CASSRGQQETQYF.

CDR3 bases: TGCGCCAGCAGCCGGAACCTACAGGCAGGGGTCTATGGCTACACCTTC. Translating gives CASSRNLQAGVYGYTF. The V gene is TRBV5-1, the J gene TRBJ1-2, with a possible D match to TRBD1 (6 bases). Between the trimmed V and J ends, which lost 4 bases and 4 bases, there was a span of 20 bases. The CDR3 is 16 amino acids. Germline CDR1 reads SGHRS; CDR2 reads YFSETQ.

Written as DNA, the CDR3 is TGTGCCAGCAGCTTAGGAGGTGAGGGCACTGAAGCTTTCTTT. Translating gives CASSLGGEGTEAFF. The genes are TRBV7-9 and TRBJ1-1; no clear D. The V gene's germline CDR1 is SEHNR and CDR2 FQNEAQ (reference sequence). This CDR3 is 14 amino acids long. The V gene lost 1 base and the J gene lost 4 bases, with 10 bases spanning the gap. The variable domain in full, completed from reference TRBV7-9 and TRBJ1-1, reads DTGVSQNPRHKITKRGQNVTFRCDPISEHNRLYWYRQTLGQGPEFLTYFQNEAQLEKSRLLSDRFSAERPKGSFSTLEIQRTEQGDSAMYLCASSLGGEGTEAFFGQGTRLTVV.

V usage is TRBV2 and J usage is TRBJ2-4; D possibly corresponds to TRBD1 (6 bases). The CDR3 extends over 16 amino acids. Germline-derived CDR1 and CDR2 are SNHLY and FYNNEI. V lost 6 bases and J 9 bases, leaving 24 bases between the germline ends. Here the CDR3 reads CASSLWSGTPQGIQYF. In DNA form, the CDR3 reads TGTGCCAGCAGCCTCTGGAGCGGAACCCCACAGGGCATTCAGTACTTC.

The chain joins TRBV27 to TRBJ1-1; D call uncertain. The V end was cut by 2 bases, the J end by 3 bases, with 10 bases between. This CDR3 region has 14 residues. In germline, CDR1 is MNHEY, CDR2 SMNVEV (reference sequence). This CDR3 reads CASSLIAGYTEAFF. CDR3 coding DNA: TGTGCCAGCAGTTTAATTGCGGGGTACACTGAAGCTTTCTTT.

As DNA, the CDR3 is TGCGCCAGCAGCTTGGGTGGCTATGAAAAACTGTTTTTT. Amino acids: CASSLGGYEKLFF. V and J are TRBV5-1 and TRBJ1-4; D gene unclear. The length of the CDR3 is 13 residues. Germline V lookup: CDR1 SGHRS, CDR2 YFSETQ. The V gene lost 0 bases and the J gene lost 6 bases, with 6 bases spanning the gap.